The entry below describes one T cell receptor (beta chain). TCRdb recomputed calls from the RACE reads with MiXCR, one row per CDR3 protein. The table has some 180,000 distinct CDR3 sequences, roughly a quarter seen once. This sample was included in a study of human T cells and chemical hapten exposure. Time point reported: patch test 3, about 24 weeks after DPC sensitization. Treatment noted: therapeutic diphenylcyclopropenone sensitization with weekly scalp DPC. Germline V gene data show CDR1 as DFQATT and CDR2 as SNEGSKA (reference sequence). The CDR3 length is 13 residues. V shed 3 bases and J shed 7 bases, with 13 bases lying between them.

The chain joins TRBV20-1 to TRBJ1-5; D unclear. This specimen was whole blood, taken in connection with sensitization to the hapten diphenylcyclopropenone (DPC). This TCR was sampled from a woman aged 40 to 49 with alopecia areata. Some clones in this sample may be carry-over from other donors' samples. CDR3 sequence reads: CSASSGSGQPQHF. The CDR3 DNA reads TGCAGTGCTAGCTCTGGATCGGGGCAGCCCCAGCATTTT.